This TCR beta chain was observed in a study of shared clonotypes between healthy human individuals. Study observations and caveats: Researchers sampled blood only, noting tissue repertoires likely differ. In contrast to clonotypes shared by all four donors, non-shared clonotypes had lower generation probabilities.

Notes on this clone: The antigen remains unidentified.

The naive CD8 fraction comprised CD45RO-negative cells positively selected for CCR7 and excluded terminally differentiated effector memory CD45RA+ cells. CDR1 is LNHDA and CDR2 is SQIVND in the germline V gene (reference sequence). The CDR3 has 13 residues. Trimming removed 7 bases from V and 6 bases from J, with 16 bases in between. TCRdb's copy holds only in-frame clones and misses some; the assay was immunoSEQ multiplex PCR. This sample carries under 1 million clones, about 96% of them seen once, and the ten largest clones take less than 0.25%. The specimen was naive CD8+ T cells sorted from blood. This clonotype originated in a man in his thirties or forties in good health. The chain uses TRBV19 and TRBJ2-7; maybe TRBD1 (5 bases). The CDR3 nucleotides are TGTGCCAGTAATTCTGCCAGGGTCTCCGAGCAGTACTTC. Its protein product is CASNSARVSEQYF.